This TCR beta chain stems from a study of blood T cells in healthy people across ages. Study conclusions and caveats: Investigators treated diversity estimates from one million T cells as underestimates. While age rose, TCR beta diversity per million T cells dropped in a roughly linear way.

The authors ran a second PCR of roughly 6 to 12 cycles using a sample-barcoded 5' primer and a J-beta primer mix. The authors tagged each cDNA molecule using a template-switch adaptor with 12 random nucleotides. TCRdb ran MiXCR on the 5' RACE reads and lists one entry per CDR3 protein. The sample has more than 500,000 distinct CDR3 sequences; 25% to 30% are singletons. In the case of this clonotype: Its matching antigen is unknown.

The CDR3 sequence is 16 residues long. J gave up 6 bases and V 1 base, and 7 bases lay outside the gene matches. In germline, CDR1 is SEHNR, CDR2 FQNEAQ (reference sequence). The chain recombines TRBV7-9 with TRBJ2-3; 10 bases are a match to TRBD2. Sequencing was performed on blood. The sequence derives from a woman aged 70-85 years in good health. As DNA, the CDR3 is TGTGCCAGCAGCTTAGAGCCCAGCGGGGGGGCGGATACGCAGTATTTT. It translates to CASSLEPSGGADTQYF.